The rows below give T cell receptor beta chains drawn from one sample of a study of blood T cell repertoires in COVID-19. Clones were read by immunoSEQ multiplex PCR, and TCRdb kept only the in-frame ones, dropping some. This table holds under 250,000 clones, approximately 81% found once. Input material: peripheral blood. The receptors come from a woman aged 55-69 years who had recovered from COVID-19. Both conserved end residues are part of each CDR3. D genes are given only for firm matches. Not every row has a clone size; where given, it reads once, few, many or a size class.

v_call	clone_size	j_call	d_call	cdr3_nt	cdr3_aa
TRBV7-9	-	TRBJ1-1	-	TGTGCCAGCAGCCCCCAGGGCCGGGAGGCTGAAGCTTTCTTT	CASSPQGREAEAFF
TRBV7-9	-	TRBJ1-1	TRBD1	TGTGCCAGCAGCTCGGATTATGGGACAGTCGACACTGAAGCTTTCTTT	CASSSDYGTVDTEAFF
TRBV5-6	-	TRBJ1-3	-	TGTGCCAGCAGCTTTCTAGGCAGGGATGGAAACACCATATATTTT	CASSFLGRDGNTIYF
TRBV5-1	-	TRBJ1-4	-	TGCGCCAGCAGCTTGTCCGAGAAAACTAATGAAAAACTGTTTTTT	CASSLSEKTNEKLFF
TRBV5-4	-	TRBJ2-1	-	TGTGCCAGCAGCTTGGACAGGGCTCTCGACAATGAGCAGTTCTTC	CASSLDRALDNEQFF
TRBV5-6	-	TRBJ2-7	-	TGTGCCAGCAGCTATCGGACTTCTGAGTACTTC	CASSYRTSEYF
TRBV30	-	TRBJ2-5	TRBD1	TGTGCCTGGAATGTGCCCACAGGGGGCGCAGAGACCCAGTACTTC	CAWNVPTGGAETQYF
TRBV6-6	-	TRBJ1-3	TRBD1	TGTGCCAGCAGTGTCCGGACAGGGCACGGAAACACCATATATTTT	CASSVRTGHGNTIYF
TRBV5-4	-	TRBJ2-2	TRBD1	TGTGCCAGCAGCCCACCGGACAGGGGGCGCATGGACACCGGGGAGCTGTTTTTT	CASSPPDRGRMDTGELFF
TRBV15	-	TRBJ1-2	-	TGTGCCACCAGCAGAGTCTTACAGGGTGCCTATGGCTACACCTTC	CATSRVLQGAYGYTF
TRBV6-6	-	TRBJ2-7	-	TGTGCCAGCAGTTACATTCCAGGATCCTACGAGCAGTACTTC	CASSYIPGSYEQYF
TRBV19	once	TRBJ1-3	-	TGTGCCAGTAGTAGAGCGGGACAAATCTCTGGAAACACCATATATTTT	CASSRAGQISGNTIYF
TRBV7-2	-	TRBJ2-7	TRBD1	TGTGCCAGCAGCTTAGCAGGTCGGGACAGGGCTGCCTACGAGCAGTACTTC	CASSLAGRDRAAYEQYF
TRBV6-1	-	TRBJ1-5	-	TGTGCCAGCAGTGAAGGAGGGACATCGCAGCCCCAGCATTTT	CASSEGGTSQPQHF
TRBV3-1/TRBV3-2	-	TRBJ2-7	-	TGTGCCAGCAGCCAAGGACAGTGCTACGAGCAGTACTTC	CASSQGQCYEQYF
TRBV9	once	TRBJ2-7	TRBD2	TGTGCCAGCAGCGTCGGACTAGCAGACGTTTACGAGCAGTACTTC	CASSVGLADVYEQYF
TRBV7-2	few	TRBJ1-3	TRBD1	TGTGCCAGCAGCTTCGACAGGGGGTCCGGAAACACCATATATTTT	CASSFDRGSGNTIYF
TRBV15	-	TRBJ1-4	-	TGTGCCACCAGCAGAGATAAAGTGTACGGGGGACCGCGCGAAAAACTGTTTTTT	CATSRDKVYGGPREKLFF
TRBV5-6	-	TRBJ2-1	TRBD2	TGTGCCAGCAGCTCTCCGCCTAGCGGGGGGTACAATGAGCAGTTCTTC	CASSSPPSGGYNEQFF
TRBV18	-	TRBJ1-1	TRBD1	TGTGCCAGCTCACCCGGGACAGGGAATTTGGCGAACACTGAAGCTTTCTTT	CASSPGTGNLANTEAFF
TRBV19	-	TRBJ2-2	TRBD1	TGTGCCAGTAGTAGAACACAGGGGAAGTATACCGGGGAGCTGTTTTTT	CASSRTQGKYTGELFF
TRBV20-1	few	TRBJ2-2	-	TGCAGTGCTAGTCCCGGGTTGACCGGGGAGCTGTTTTTT	CSASPGLTGELFF
TRBV21-1	once	TRBJ1-5	-	TGTGCCAGCAGCCCCCCCACGGCCCGGGACAGGGCGATCCACTGGCCCCAGCATTTT	CASSPPTARDRAIHWPQHF
TRBV2	-	TRBJ1-2	TRBD1	TGTGCCAGGAGGGGGACAGGGGGCGTTCTCTCTGGCTACACCTTC	CARRGTGGVLSGYTF
TRBV19	-	TRBJ2-2	TRBD2	TGTGCCAGTAGTACCCCTCGGATGACTAGCGGATTGAACACCGGGGAGCTGTTTTTT	CASSTPRMTSGLNTGELFF
TRBV24-1	-	TRBJ1-2	-	TGTGCCACCAGTGATAAAGGCCAGGGCCAATATGGCTACACCTTC	CATSDKGQGQYGYTF
TRBV11-2	-	TRBJ1-3	-	TGTGCCAGCAGCTTACCCGGGAACACCATATATTTT	CASSLPGNTIYF
TRBV30	-	TRBJ1-2	-	TGTGCCTGGAGTCATGGCAGCGCTCAAAACTATGGCTACACCTTC	CAWSHGSAQNYGYTF
TRBV13	-	TRBJ2-7	-	TGTGCCAGCAGCTTAACCGGGTACGAGCAGTACTTC	CASSLTGYEQYF
TRBV3-1/TRBV3-2	once	TRBJ1-6	TRBD1	TGTGCCAGCAGCCAAAAAGGGACAGGGTATAATTCACCCCTCCACTTT	CASSQKGTGYNSPLHF
TRBV7-9	-	TRBJ2-6	-	TGTGCCAGCAGCAAAGGACAGATCTCTGGGGCCAACGTCCTGACTTTC	CASSKGQISGANVLTF
TRBV10-3	-	TRBJ2-5	TRBD1	TGTGCCACGTCGACAGGGGGGGTAGAGACCCAGTACTTC	CATSTGGVETQYF
TRBV2	few	TRBJ1-1	TRBD1	TGTGCCAGCAGTTCTGACAGGGGGGACACTGAAGCTTTCTTT	CASSSDRGDTEAFF
TRBV30	-	TRBJ2-7	TRBD1	TGTGCCTGGAGTGGTGGGACAGGGGGGCCCTACGAGCAGTACTTC	CAWSGGTGGPYEQYF
TRBV29-1	-	TRBJ1-1	-	TGCAGCGTTGAGGAGGACAGGAACACTGAAGCTTTCTTT	CSVEEDRNTEAFF
TRBV4-2	once	TRBJ2-5	TRBD2	TGTGCCAGCAGCCAAGGGACTAGCGGGGTGCAAGAGACCCAGTACTTC	CASSQGTSGVQETQYF